This TCR beta chain was documented in a study of T cells in Graves' hyperthyroidism and ophthalmopathy. Across the whole study: The initial diagnosis was the point when peripheral blood was collected, ahead of any treatment. Study-wide points: Most clonotypes expanded in the thyroid (above 0.001) were also present in blood.

The CDR3 is 12 residues long. V gave up 6 bases and J gave up 4 bases, with 10 bases separating them. Germline-derived CDR1 and CDR2 are MNHNY and SVGAGI (reference sequence). This clonotype occurred many times. The target antigen is unknown. What was amplified from RNA transcripts were TCR beta CDR3 regions. The HTBI primer set drove a first-round RT-PCR of the TCR CDR3. TCRdb itself ran the multiplex PCR reads through MiXCR, one entry per CDR3 protein. In the table there are 700,000 to 850,000 distinct CDR3 sequences, around a third of which are singletons. Uncontrolled infection, other autoimmune disease, pregnancy or lactation disqualified patients from enrolment. PBMCs were collected from a roughly 9.7 ml volume of fresh peripheral blood.

What was sequenced was blood. This sequence originates from a woman aged 40 to 50 with Graves' hyperthyroidism. The V and J genes are TRBV6-6 and TRBJ2-7; no clear D gene. Here the CDR3 DNA reads TGTGCCAGCAGCGACGTTCTTTACGAGCAGTACTTC. This gives the protein CASSDVLYEQYF.